The following is a T cell receptor (beta chain) sequence with its context. Its target is not known. The data were taken from a study of regulatory T cells in long-lasting Graves disease. Study-wide results and limits: Few sampled subjects may have lowered accuracy. TRBV28, TRBJ1-2 and TRBJ2-5 were favored in persistent disease.

Trimming left V 4 bases short and J 1 base short, with 14 bases between. This CDR3 region has 17 residues. Germline V lookup: CDR1 MNHEY, CDR2 SVGEGT. Noted time point: persistent/refractory GD, antithyroid drugs over 5 years with positive TRAb. Extracted PBMC RNA gave rise to the TCR library. Through Arm-PCR of CDR3 regions and iRepertoire HTBI primers, TCR beta libraries were built. From the multiplex PCR reads, TCRdb called clonotypes with MiXCR, one entry per CDR3 protein. The sample has hundreds of thousands of distinct CDR3 sequences, about 20% seen once. The source was peripheral blood mononuclear cells (PBMCs), collected when the disease was refractory, from a patient treated with antithyroid drugs. J is TRBJ2-6 and V is TRBV6-2 or TRBV6-3, with D unresolved. The TCR sequence derives from a female donor with Graves disease. CDR3 protein: CASSSSGRRSGANVLTF. The CDR3 bases are TGTGCCAGCAGTTCTTCAGGACGGCGATCTGGGGCCAACGTCCTGACTTTC.